These T cell receptor beta chains were read from a single sample in a study of blood T cell repertoires in COVID-19. Sequencing was performed with immunoSEQ multiplex PCR; in TCRdb, only in-frame clones are kept and a portion is missing. The sample gives around 120,000 clones, roughly 89% of which show up once; about 4% is in the top ten. Sequencing used peripheral blood. These receptor sequences come from a woman aged 60 to 75 with COVID-19, enrolled during active disease. Each CDR3 is given with its conserved first and last residue. A D gene is named only where the DNA matches it firmly. Clone sizes are given selectively: once, few, many, or a class where the clone is expanded.

j_gene,v_gene,abundance,d_gene,CDR3nt,CDR3aa
TRBJ1-5,TRBV18,once,TRBD1,TGTGCCAGCACAAAAAGAAGGACAGGGGATCTTGGTCAGCCCCAGCATTTT,CASTKRRTGDLGQPQHF
TRBJ1-2,TRBV19,.,.,TGTGCCAGTAGTATCCTAACGGGGACTGCACTTGGCTACACCTTC,CASSILTGTALGYTF
TRBJ2-7,TRBV28,.,.,TGTGCCAGCAGTTTCCCCGGGACTCAGAGGGAGCAGTACTTC,CASSFPGTQREQYF
TRBJ1-2,TRBV19,.,.,TGTGCCAGTAGCCAATCCCTGGGGAGGCCCTATGGCTACACCTTC,CASSQSLGRPYGYTF
TRBJ2-7,TRBV7-9,.,TRBD1,TGTGCCAGCAGCTCAACATCCGGGACAGGGCTAGACGAGCAGTACTTC,CASSSTSGTGLDEQYF
TRBJ2-5,TRBV6-2/TRBV6-3,.,.,TGTGCCAGCAGTTACTCTACTGCCCAGGGGTGGGAGACCCAGTACTTC,CASSYSTAQGWETQYF
TRBJ2-2,TRBV24-1,.,.,TGTGCCACCAGTGATTTCTCCGGGGAGCTGTTTTTT,CATSDFSGELFF
TRBJ2-7,TRBV10-3,.,TRBD1,TGTGCCATCACCGGGACAGAGACCTCCTACGAGCAGTACTTC,CAITGTETSYEQYF
TRBJ1-6,TRBV7-2,once,.,TGTGCCAGCAGCCAATCGTCCCAGGTCGGTTCACCCCTCCACTTT,CASSQSSQVGSPLHF
TRBJ2-7,TRBV11-3,.,.,TGTGCCAGCAGCTTAGCGGCAGGGGGGACCTACGAGCAGTACTTC,CASSLAAGGTYEQYF
TRBJ1-3,TRBV6-1,.,TRBD1,TGTGCCAGCAGTGAAAGCGGGACAGGGGTAACCGGAAACACCATATATTTT,CASSESGTGVTGNTIYF